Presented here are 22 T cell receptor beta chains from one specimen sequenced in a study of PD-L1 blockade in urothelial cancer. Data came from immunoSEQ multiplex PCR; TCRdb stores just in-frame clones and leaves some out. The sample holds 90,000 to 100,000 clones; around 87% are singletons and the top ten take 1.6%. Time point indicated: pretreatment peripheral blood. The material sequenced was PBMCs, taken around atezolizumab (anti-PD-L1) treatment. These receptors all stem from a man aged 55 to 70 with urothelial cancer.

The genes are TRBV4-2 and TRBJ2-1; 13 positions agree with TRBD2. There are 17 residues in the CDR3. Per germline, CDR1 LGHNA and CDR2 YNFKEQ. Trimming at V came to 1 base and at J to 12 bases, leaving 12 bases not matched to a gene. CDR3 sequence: CASSQALRTSGSSGQFF. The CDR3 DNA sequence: TGTGCCAGCAGCCAAGCTCTTAGGACTAGCGGGAGTAGTGGGCAGTTCTTC.

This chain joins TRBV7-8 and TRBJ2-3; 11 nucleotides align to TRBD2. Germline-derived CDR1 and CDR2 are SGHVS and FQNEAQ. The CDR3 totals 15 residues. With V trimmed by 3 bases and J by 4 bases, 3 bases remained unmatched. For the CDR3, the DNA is TGTGCCAGCAGCTTTAGCGGGGGGGCATCAGATACGCAGTATTTT. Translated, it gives CASSFSGGASDTQYF.

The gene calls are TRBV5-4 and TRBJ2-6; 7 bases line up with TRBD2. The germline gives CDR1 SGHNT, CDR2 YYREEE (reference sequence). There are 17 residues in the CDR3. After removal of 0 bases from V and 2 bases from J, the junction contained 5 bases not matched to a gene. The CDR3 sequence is CASSLELAITGANVLTF. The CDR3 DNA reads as TGTGCCAGCAGCTTGGAACTAGCGATCACTGGGGCCAACGTCCTGACTTTC.

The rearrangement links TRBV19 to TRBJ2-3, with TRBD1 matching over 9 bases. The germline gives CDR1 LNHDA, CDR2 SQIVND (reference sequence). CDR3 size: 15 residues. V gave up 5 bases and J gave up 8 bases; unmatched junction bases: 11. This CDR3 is CASSRTGGALRTQYF. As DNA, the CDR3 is TGTGCCAGTAGTCGAACAGGGGGCGCGTTGCGTACGCAGTATTTT.

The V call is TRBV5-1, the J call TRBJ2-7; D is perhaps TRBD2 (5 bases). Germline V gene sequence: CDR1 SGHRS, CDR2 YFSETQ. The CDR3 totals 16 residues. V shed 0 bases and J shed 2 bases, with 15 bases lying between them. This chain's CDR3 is CASSLDSRESAYEQYF. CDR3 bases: TGCGCCAGCAGCTTGGATTCGAGGGAGAGTGCCTACGAGCAGTACTTC.

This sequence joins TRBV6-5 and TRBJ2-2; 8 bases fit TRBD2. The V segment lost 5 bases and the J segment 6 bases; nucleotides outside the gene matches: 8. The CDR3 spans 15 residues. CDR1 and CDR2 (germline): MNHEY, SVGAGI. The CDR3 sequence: CASSLGTRGAGELFF. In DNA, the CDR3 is TGTGCCAGCAGTCTCGGGACTAGAGGGGCCGGGGAGCTGTTTTTT.

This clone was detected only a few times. The DNA of the CDR3 is TGTGCCAGCAGTTCTCAAATACGGGGGAGCGGCTACACCTTC. Translated: CASSSQIRGSGYTF. The chain links TRBV6-5 to TRBJ1-2; D is perhaps TRBD1 (5 bases). Trimming took off 4 bases at V and 8 bases at J, with 17 bases between the two ends. Per the germline V gene, CDR1 is MNHEY and CDR2 is SVGAGI. The CDR3 loop spans 14 amino acids.

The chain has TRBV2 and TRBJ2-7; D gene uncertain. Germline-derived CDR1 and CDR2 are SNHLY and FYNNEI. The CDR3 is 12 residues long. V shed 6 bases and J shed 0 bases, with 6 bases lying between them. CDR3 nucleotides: TGTGCCAGCAGCGGAGACTCCTACGAGCAGTACTTC. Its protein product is CASSGDSYEQYF.

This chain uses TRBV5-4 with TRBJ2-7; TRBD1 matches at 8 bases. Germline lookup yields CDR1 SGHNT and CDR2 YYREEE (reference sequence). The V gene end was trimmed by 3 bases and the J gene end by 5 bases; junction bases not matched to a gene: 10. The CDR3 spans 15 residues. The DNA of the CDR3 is TGTGCCAGCAGCTCCTACAGGGGGACCAGTAACGAGCAGTACTTC. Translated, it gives CASSSYRGTSNEQYF.

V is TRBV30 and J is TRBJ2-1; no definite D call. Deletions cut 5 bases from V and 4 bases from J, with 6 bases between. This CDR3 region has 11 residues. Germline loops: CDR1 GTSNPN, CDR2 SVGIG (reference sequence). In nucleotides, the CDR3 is TGTGCCTGGGAACAGTACAATGAGCAGTTCTTC. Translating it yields CAWEQYNEQFF.

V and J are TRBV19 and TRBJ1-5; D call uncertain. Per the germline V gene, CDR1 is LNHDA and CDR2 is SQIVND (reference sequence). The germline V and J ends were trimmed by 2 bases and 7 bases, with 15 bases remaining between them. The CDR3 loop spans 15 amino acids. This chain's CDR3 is CASSISGRLNQPQHF. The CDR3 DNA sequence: TGTGCCAGTAGTATATCTGGCAGATTGAACCAGCCCCAGCATTTT. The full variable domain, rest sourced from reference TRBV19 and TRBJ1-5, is DGGITQSPKYLFRKEGQNVTLSCEQNLNHDAMYWYRQDPGQGLRLIYYSQIVNDFQKGDIAEGYSVSREKKESFPLTVTSAQKNPTAFYLCASSISGRLNQPQHFGDGTRLSIL.

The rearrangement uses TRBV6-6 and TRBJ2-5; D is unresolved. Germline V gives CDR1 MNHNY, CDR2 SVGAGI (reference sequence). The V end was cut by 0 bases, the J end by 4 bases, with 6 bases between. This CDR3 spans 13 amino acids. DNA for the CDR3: TGTGCCAGCAGTTACTCGTCGGGAGAGACCCAGTACTTC. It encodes CASSYSSGETQYF.

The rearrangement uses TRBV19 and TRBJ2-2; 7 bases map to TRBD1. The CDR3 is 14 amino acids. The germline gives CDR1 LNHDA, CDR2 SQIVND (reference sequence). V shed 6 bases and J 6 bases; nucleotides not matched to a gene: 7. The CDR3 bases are TGTGCCAGTAGGATAAAACAGGGGCCCGGGGAGCTGTTTTTT. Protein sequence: CASRIKQGPGELFF. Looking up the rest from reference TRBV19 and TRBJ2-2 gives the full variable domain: DGGITQSPKYLFRKEGQNVTLSCEQNLNHDAMYWYRQDPGQGLRLIYYSQIVNDFQKGDIAEGYSVSREKKESFPLTVTSAQKNPTAFYLCASRIKQGPGELFFGEGSRLTVL.

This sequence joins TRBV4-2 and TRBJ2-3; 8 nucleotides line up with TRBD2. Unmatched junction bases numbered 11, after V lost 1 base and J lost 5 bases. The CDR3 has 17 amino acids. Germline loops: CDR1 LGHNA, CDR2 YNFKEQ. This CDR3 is CASSQGVQAGGGDTQYF. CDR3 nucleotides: TGTGCCAGCAGCCAAGGAGTTCAGGCGGGGGGCGGAGATACGCAGTATTTT.

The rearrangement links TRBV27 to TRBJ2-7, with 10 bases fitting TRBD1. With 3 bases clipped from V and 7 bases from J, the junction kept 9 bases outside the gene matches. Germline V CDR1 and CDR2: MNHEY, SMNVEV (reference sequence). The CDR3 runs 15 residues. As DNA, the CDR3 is TGTGCCAGCAGTTTTGACCGACAGGGGGCACGGGAGCAGTACTTC. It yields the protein CASSFDRQGAREQYF.

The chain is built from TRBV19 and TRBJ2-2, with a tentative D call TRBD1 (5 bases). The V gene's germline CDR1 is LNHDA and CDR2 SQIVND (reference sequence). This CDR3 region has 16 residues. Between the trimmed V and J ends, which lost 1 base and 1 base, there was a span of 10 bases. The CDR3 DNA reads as TGTGCCAGTAGTATAGCAGGGCGCGGGAACACCGGGGAGCTGTTTTTT. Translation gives CASSIAGRGNTGELFF.

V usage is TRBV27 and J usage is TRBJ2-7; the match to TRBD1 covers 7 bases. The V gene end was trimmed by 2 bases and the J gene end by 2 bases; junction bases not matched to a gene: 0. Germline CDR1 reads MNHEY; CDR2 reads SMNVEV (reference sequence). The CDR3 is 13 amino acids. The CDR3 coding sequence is TGTGCCAGCAGTTTACAGGGGGCCTACGAGCAGTACTTC. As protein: CASSLQGAYEQYF.

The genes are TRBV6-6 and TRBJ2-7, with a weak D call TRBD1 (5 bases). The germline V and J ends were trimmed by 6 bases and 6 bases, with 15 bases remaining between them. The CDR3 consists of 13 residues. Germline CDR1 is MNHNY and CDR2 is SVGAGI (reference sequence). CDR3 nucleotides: TGTGCCAGCAGCCGCGCAGGGCTTCCCGAGCAGTACTTC. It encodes CASSRAGLPEQYF.

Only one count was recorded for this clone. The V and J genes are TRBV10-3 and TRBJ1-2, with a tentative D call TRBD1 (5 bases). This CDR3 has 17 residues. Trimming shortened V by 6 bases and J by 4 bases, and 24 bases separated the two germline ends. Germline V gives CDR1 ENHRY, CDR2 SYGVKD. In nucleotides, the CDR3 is TGTGCCATCAGCGGTGGGGCCCCAGGGCGGGGGTCCTATGGCTACACCTTC. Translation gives CAISGGAPGRGSYGYTF.

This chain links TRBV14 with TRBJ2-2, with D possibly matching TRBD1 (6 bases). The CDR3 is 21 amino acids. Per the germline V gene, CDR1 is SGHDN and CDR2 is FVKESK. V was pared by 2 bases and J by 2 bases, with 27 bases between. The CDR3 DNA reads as TGTGCCAGCAGCCAATTTATCGCTCGGGACATAGGAAAGTTTAACACCGGGGAGCTGTTTTTT. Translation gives CASSQFIARDIGKFNTGELFF. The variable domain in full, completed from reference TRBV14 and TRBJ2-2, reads EAGVTQFPSHSVIEKGQTVTLRCDPISGHDNLYWYRRVMGKEIKFLLHFVKESKQDESGMPNNRFLAERTGGTYSTLKVQPAELEDSGVYFCASSQFIARDIGKFNTGELFFGEGSRLTVL.

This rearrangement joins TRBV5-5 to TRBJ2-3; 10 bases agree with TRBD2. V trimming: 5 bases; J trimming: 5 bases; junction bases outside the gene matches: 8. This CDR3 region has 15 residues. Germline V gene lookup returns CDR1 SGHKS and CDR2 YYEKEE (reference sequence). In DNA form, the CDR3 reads TGTGCCAGCAGTAGAGCGGGGGGGCAGGGAGATACGCAGTATTTT. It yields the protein CASSRAGGQGDTQYF.

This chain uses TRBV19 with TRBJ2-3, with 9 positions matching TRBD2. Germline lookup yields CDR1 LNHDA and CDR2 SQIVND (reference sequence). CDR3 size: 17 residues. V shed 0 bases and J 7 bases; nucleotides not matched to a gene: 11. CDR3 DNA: TGTGCCAGTAGTATAGATCATGCTAGCGGGATATGGTATACGCAGTATTTT. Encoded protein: CASSIDHASGIWYTQYF.